The TCR beta chain under discussion was sequenced for a study of response to subunit inactivated influenza vaccine. About this clonotype itself: What it recognizes is unknown.

CDR3 length: 15 residues. CDR1 is LGHNA and CDR2 is YSLEER in the germline V gene. V was cut by 2 bases and J by 5 bases, with 15 bases left in between. Study observations and caveats: Authors proposed each seasonal influenza vaccination draws in few new T cells.

TCRdb itself ran the RT-PCR reads through MiXCR, one entry per CDR3 protein. The sample consists of about 780,000 distinct CDR3 sequences, about 18% of them appearing once. Specimen: PBMCs from blood, collected more than 4 days after vaccination. The chain is built from TRBV4-3 and TRBJ2-5; tentative D call: TRBD1 (5 bases). The TCR comes from a middle-aged man who received an inactivated influenza vaccine. The CDR3 nucleotides read TGCGCCAGCAGCCAATCCAGGGCAGGGATGGAGACCCAGTACTTC. It is translated as CASSQSRAGMETQYF.